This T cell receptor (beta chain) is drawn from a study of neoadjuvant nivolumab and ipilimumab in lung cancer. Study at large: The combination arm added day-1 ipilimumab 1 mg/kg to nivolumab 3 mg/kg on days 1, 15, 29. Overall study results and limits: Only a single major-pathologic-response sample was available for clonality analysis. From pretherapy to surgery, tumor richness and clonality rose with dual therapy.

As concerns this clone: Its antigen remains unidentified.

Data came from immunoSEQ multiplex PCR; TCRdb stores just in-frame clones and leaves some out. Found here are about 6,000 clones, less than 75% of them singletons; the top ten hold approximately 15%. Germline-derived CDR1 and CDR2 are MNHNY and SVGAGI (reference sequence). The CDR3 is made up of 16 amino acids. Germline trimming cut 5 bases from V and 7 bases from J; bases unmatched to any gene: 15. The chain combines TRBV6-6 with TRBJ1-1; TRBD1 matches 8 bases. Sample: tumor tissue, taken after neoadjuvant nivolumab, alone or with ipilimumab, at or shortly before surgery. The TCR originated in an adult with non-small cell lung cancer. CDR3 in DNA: TGTGCCAGCAGTCTAAGGCGGACAGGGCCAGACAATGAAGCTTTCTTT. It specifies CASSLRRTGPDNEAFF.